The clone carrying this T cell receptor beta chain was seen just once. What it binds is unknown. Separation from the roughly 700-subject first cohort characterized the approximately 120-subject validation cohort, to which the donors belonged. The CDR3 contains 16 residues. V was pared by 3 bases and J by 4 bases, with 3 bases of the junction left unmatched. Germline-derived CDR1 and CDR2 are MNHEY and SMNVEV (reference sequence). The sample is drawn from a study of cytomegalovirus exposure and HLA in healthy donors. Notes on the study in general: Reported performance of the classifier showed diagnosis of cytomegalovirus status with high specificity and sensitivity. Cytomegalovirus-associated TCR beta chains were listed, numbering around 150. Subsequent analysis of the 110 or so validation repertoires found a tendency for first-cohort TCR clusters to co-occur.

Clones were sequenced by immunoSEQ multiplex PCR, and TCRdb holds only the in-frame ones, with some missing. The repertoire holds roughly 130,000 clones, 85% to 90% seen once, with roughly 3% in the top ten. The V call is TRBV27, the J call TRBJ2-1, with TRBD2 identical over 13 bases. The TCR was taken from a man aged 18 to 29 in good health and CMV-seronegative. Specimen: PBMCs. The CDR3 DNA follows: TGTGCCAGCAGTTTGACTAGCGGGGGGCTATACAATGAGCAGTTCTTC. Protein product: CASSLTSGGLYNEQFF.